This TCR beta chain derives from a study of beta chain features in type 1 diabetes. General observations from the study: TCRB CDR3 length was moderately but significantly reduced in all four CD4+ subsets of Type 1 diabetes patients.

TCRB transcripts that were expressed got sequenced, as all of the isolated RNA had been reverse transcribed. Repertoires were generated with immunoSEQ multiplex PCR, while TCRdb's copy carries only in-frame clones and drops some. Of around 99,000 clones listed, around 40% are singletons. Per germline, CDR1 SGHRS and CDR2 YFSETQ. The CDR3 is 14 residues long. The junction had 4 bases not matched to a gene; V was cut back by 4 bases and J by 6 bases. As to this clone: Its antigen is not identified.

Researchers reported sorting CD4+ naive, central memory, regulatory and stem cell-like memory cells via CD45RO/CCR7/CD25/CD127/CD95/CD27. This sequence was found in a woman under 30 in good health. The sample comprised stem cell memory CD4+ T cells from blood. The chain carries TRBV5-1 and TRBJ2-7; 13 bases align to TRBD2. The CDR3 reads CASSQGLAGIEQYF. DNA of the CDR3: TGCGCCAGCAGCCAGGGACTAGCGGGAATCGAGCAGTACTTC. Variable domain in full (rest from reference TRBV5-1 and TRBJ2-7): KAGVTQTPRYLIKTRGQQVTLSCSPISGHRSVSWYQQTPGQGLQFLFEYFSETQRNKGNFPGRFSGRQFSNSRSEMNVSTLELGDSALYLCASSQGLAGIEQYFGPGTRLTVT.